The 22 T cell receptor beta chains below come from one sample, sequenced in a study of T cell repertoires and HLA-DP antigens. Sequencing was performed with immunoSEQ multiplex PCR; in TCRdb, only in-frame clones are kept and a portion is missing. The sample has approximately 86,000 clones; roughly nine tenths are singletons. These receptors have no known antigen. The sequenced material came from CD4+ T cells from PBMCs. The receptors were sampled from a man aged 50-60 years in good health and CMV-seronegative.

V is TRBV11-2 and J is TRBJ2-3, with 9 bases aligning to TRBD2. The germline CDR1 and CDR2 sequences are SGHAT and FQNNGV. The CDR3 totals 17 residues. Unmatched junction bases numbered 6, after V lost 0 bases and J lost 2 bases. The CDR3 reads CASSLDSSGRYTDTQYF. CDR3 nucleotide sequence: TGTGCCAGCAGCTTAGATTCCAGCGGGAGGTACACAGATACGCAGTATTTT.

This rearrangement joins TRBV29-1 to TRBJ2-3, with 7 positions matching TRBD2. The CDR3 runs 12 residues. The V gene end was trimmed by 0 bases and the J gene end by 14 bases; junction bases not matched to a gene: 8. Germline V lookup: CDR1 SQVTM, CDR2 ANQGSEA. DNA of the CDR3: TGCAGCGTTGAAGAAGCCGGGACTAACCCGTATTTT. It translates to CSVEEAGTNPYF.

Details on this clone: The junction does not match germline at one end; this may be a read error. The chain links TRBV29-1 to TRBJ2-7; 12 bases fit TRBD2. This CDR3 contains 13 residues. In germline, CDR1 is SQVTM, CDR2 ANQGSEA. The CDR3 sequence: CSVGDLTSGRSNF. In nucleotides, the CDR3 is TGCAGCGTTGGCGACCTTACTAGCGGGAGGTCGAACTTC.

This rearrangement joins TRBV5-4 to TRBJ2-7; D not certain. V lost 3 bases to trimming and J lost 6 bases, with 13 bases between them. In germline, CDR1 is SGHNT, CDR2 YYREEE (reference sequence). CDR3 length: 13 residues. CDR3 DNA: TGTGCCAGCAGCTCCCGGGTGATTGGCGAGCAGTACTTC. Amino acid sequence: CASSSRVIGEQYF.

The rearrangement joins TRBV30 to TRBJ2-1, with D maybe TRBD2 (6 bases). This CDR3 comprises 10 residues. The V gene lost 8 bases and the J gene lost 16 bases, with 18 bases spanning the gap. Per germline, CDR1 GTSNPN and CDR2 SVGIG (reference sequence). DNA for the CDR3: TGTGCCATGACCCTCGGGAGAAAATTCTTC. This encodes CAMTLGRKFF.

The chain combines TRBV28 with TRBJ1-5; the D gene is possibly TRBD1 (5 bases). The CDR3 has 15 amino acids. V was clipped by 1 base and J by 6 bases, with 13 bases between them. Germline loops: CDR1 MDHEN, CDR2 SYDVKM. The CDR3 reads CASSLLTDKGQPQHF. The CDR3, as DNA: TGTGCCAGCAGTTTATTGACAGATAAGGGTCAGCCCCAGCATTTT.

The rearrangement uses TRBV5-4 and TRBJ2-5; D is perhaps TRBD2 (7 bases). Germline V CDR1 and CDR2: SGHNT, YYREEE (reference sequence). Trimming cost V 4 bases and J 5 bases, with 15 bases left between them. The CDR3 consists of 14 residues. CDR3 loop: CASSPGGALETQYF. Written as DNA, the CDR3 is TGTGCCAGCAGCCCGGGGGGCGCGCTGGAGACCCAGTACTTC.

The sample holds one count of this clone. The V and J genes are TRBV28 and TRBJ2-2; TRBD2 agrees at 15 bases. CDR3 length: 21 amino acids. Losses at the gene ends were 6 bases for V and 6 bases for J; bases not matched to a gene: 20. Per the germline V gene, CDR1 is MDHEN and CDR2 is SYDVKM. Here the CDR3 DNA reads TGTGCCAGCAGACCCATGTGGGACAGGGGACTAGCGGGGGGCGCAGCCGGGGAGCTGTTTTTT. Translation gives CASRPMWDRGLAGGAAGELFF.

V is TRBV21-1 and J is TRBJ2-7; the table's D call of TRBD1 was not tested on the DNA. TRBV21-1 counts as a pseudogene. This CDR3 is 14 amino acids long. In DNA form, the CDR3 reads TGTGCCAGCAGTTCGGGACAGGGGGGATACGAGCAGTACTTC. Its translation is CASSSGQGGYEQYF.

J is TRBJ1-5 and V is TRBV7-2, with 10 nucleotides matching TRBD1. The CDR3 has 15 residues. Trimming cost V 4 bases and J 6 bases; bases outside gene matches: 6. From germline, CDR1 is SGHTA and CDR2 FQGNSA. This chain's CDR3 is CASSSRQGAGQPQHF. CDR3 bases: TGTGCCAGCAGCTCGAGACAGGGGGCCGGTCAGCCCCAGCATTTT.

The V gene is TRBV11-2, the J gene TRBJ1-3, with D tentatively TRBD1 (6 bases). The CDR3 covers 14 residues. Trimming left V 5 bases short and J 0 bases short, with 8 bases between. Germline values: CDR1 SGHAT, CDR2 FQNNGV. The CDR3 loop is CASSTGISGNTIYF. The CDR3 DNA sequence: TGTGCCAGCAGCACAGGGATCTCTGGAAACACCATATATTTT.

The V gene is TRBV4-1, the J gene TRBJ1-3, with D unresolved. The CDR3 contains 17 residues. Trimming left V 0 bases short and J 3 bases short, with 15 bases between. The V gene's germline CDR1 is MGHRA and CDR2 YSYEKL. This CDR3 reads CASSQDMTQNLGNTIYF. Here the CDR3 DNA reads TGCGCCAGCAGCCAAGATATGACTCAGAATCTTGGAAACACCATATATTTT.

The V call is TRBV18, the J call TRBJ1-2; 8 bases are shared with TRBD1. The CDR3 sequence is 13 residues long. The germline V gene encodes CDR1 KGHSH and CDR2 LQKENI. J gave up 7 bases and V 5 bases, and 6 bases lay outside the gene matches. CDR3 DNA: TGTGCCAGCTCAACGGGGACAGGCTCTGGCTACACCTTC. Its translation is CASSTGTGSGYTF.

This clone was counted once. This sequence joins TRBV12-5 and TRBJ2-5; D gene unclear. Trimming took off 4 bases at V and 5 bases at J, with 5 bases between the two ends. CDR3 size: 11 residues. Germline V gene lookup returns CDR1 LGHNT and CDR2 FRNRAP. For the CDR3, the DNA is TGTGCTAGTGGTTGCCGGGAGACCCAGTACTTC. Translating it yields CASGCRETQYF.

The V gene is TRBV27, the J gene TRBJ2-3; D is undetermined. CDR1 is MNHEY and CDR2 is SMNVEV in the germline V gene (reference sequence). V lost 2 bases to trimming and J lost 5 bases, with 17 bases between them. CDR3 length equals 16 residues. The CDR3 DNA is TGTGCCAGCAGTTTAGTAGCCCTGGAGTTGGGAGATACGCAGTATTTT. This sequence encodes CASSLVALELGDTQYF.

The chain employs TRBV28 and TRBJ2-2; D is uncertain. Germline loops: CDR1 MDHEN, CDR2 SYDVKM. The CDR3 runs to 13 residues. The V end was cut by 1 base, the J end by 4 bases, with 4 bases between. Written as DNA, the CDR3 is TGTGCCAGCAGTTTATTCGGCACCGGGGAGCTGTTTTTT. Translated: CASSLFGTGELFF.

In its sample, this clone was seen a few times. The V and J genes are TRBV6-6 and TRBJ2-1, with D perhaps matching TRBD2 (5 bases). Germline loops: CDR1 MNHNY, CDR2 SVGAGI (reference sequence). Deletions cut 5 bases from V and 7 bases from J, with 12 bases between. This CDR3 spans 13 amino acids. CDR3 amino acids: CASSTLGGNEQFF. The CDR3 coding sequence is TGTGCCAGCAGTACCCTCGGCGGGAATGAGCAGTTCTTC.

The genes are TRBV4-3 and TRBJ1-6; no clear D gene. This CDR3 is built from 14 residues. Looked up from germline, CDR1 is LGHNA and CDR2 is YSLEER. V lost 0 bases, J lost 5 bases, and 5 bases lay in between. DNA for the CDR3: TGCGCCAGCAGCCAAGACCGGGATAATTCACCCCTCCACTTT. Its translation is CASSQDRDNSPLHF.

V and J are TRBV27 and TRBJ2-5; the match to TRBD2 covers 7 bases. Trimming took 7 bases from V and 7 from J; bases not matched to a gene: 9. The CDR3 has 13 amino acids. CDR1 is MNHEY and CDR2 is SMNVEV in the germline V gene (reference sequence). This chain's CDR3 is CASMRGILGTQYF. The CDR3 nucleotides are TGTGCCAGCATGCGGGGGATTTTGGGGACCCAGTACTTC.

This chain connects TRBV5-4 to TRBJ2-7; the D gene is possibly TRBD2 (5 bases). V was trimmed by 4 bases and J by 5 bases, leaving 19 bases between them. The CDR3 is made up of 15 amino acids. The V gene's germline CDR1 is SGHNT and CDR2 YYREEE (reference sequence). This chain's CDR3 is CASSRSVGVLNEQYF. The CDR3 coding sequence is TGTGCCAGCAGCCGAAGTGTGGGAGTTTTGAACGAGCAGTACTTC.

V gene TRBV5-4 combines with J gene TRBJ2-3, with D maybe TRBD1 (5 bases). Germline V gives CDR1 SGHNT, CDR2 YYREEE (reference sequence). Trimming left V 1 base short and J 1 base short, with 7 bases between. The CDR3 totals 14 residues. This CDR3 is CASSLLGGTDTQYF. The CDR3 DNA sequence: TGTGCCAGCAGCTTGTTAGGGGGCACAGATACGCAGTATTTT.

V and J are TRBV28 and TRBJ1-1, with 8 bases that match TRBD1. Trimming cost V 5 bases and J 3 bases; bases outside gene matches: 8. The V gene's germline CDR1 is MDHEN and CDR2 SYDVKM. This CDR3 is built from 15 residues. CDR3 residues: CASSPRQGTHTEAFF. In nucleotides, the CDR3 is TGTGCCAGCAGTCCCCGACAGGGGACCCACACTGAAGCTTTCTTT.